This T cell receptor (beta chain) was retrieved from a study of OX40 agonist ivuxolimab in advanced cancers. For the study at large: Three partial responders included one hepatocellular carcinoma patient and two cutaneous melanoma patients. Study results and limitations: At 0.1 to 3.0 mg/kg, clonal expansion of CD4+ and CD8+ blood T cells had occurred by week 6.

To note about this clone: Its antigen remains unknown.

Sequenced by immunoSEQ multiplex PCR; TCRdb stores in-frame clones only, minus some. The table has some 66,000 clones, roughly 80% seen once. The ends lost 1 base at V and 0 bases at J; junction bases unmatched: 8. Germline V lookup: CDR1 SGHRS, CDR2 YFSETQ. This CDR3 is built from 18 residues. The receptor was derived from an adult with an advanced solid tumor such as melanoma, head and neck, liver or kidney cancer. V is TRBV5-1 and J is TRBJ2-7, with 12 bases lining up with TRBD1. The starting material was CD4+ or CD8+ T cells sorted from blood, obtained in a trial of the OX40 agonist ivuxolimab. The CDR3 region has the DNA TGCGCCAGCAGCTTGACCGGGACAGGGGGCAGTCCCTCCTACGAGCAGTACTTC. This codes for CASSLTGTGGSPSYEQYF.